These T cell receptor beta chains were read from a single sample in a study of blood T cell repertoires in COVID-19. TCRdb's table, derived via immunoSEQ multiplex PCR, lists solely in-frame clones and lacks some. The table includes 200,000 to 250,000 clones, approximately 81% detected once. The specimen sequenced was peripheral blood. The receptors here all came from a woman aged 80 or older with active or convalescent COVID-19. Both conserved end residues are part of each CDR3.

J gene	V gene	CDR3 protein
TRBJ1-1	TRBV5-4	CASSLGTGLKKAFF
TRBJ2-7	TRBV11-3	CASSLEGTTVTYEQYF
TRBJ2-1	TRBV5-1	CASSLDALSAYNEQFF
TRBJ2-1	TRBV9	CASSVVSGGGEQFF
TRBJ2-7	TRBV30	CAWSVPPKDSPYEQYF
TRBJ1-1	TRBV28	CASRRTGDTEAFF
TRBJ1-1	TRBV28	CASSLLPGQGNTEAFF
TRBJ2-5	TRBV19	CASSSPNRGSETQYF
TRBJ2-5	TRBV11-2	CASSLYETQYF
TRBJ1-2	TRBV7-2	CASSLSYREGYTF
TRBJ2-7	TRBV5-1	CASSLARAAQRYEQYF
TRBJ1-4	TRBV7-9	CASLPGQGNEKLFF
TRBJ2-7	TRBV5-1	CASSIRQGSSYEQYF
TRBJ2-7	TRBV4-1	CASSQDSADTSYEQYF
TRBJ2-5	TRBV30	CAWSVLSSGLETQYF
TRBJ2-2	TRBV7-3	CASSLRTRAGTGELFF
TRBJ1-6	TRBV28	CASSIGDRGYNSPLHF
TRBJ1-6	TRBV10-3	CAISTAQGKGSPLHF
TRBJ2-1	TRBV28	CASKAGVSAEQFF
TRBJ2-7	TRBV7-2	CASSLVSGREEQYF
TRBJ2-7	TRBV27	CASKGLAGVGEQYF
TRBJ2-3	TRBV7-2	CASSTDRGTDTQYF
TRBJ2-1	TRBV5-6	CASSPDRVYYNEQFF
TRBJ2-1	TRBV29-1	CSVDTGQGNEQFF
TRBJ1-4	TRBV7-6	CASSLSVDPNEKLFF
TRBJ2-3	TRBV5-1	CASSLREGSSTDTQYF
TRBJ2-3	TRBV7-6	CASSQRSGRGTDTQYF
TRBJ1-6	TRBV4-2	CASDPGQGFSPLHF